This T cell receptor beta chain was observed in a study of control samples from healthy donors and cancer patients. This clone was seen only a few times. With V trimmed by 7 bases and J by 6 bases, 9 bases remained unmatched. Looked up from germline, CDR1 is MNHEY and CDR2 is SMNVEV (reference sequence). The CDR3 covers 14 residues. Sequencing was performed with immunoSEQ multiplex PCR; in TCRdb, only in-frame clones are kept and a portion is missing. The sample lists around 150,000 clones; approximately 90% were seen once. The chain is built from TRBV27 and TRBJ2-5, with 9 nucleotides matching TRBD1. The sequenced sample consisted of blood. The receptor comes from a young man in good health. DNA for the CDR3: TGTGCCAGCACTGGGACAGGGAGGGAAAAGACCCAGTACTTC. It is translated as CASTGTGREKTQYF.